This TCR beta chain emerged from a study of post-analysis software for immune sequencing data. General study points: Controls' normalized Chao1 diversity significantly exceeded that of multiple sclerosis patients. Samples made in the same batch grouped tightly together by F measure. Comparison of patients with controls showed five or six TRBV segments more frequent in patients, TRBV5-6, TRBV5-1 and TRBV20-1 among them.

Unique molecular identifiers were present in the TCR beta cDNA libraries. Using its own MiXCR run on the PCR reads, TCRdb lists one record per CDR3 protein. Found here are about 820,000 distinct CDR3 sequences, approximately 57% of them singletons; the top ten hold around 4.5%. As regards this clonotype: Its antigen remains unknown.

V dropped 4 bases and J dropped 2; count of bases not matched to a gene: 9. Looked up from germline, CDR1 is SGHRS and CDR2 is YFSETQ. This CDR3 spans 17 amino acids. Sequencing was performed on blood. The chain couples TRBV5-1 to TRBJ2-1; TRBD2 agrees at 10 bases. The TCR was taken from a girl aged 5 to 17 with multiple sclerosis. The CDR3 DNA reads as TGCGCCAGCAGCAGATCACAACTAGCGGGAACCTACAATGAGCAGTTCTTC. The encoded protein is CASSRSQLAGTYNEQFF.